Below, 30 T cell receptor beta chains from the same sample are listed, as sequenced in a study of blood T cell repertoires in COVID-19. Some clones are missing from TCRdb's copy, which holds only in-frame ones; the method was immunoSEQ multiplex PCR. Of 150,000 to 200,000 clones in the sample, less than 90% were seen once. Sequences were obtained from peripheral blood. These receptors all come from a woman in her 70s with acute or convalescent COVID-19.

The chain joins TRBV29-1 to TRBJ2-4; no reliable D call. Trimming took off 4 bases at V and 0 bases at J, with 13 bases between the two ends. CDR1 and CDR2 from the germline V gene are SQVTM and ANQGSEA. The CDR3 is 15 residues long. The CDR3 region has the DNA TGCAGCGTTGTTAAGAGCCCGATAGCCAAAAACATTCAGTACTTC. Translation gives CSVVKSPIAKNIQYF.

The genes are TRBV19 and TRBJ2-2; tentatively, D is TRBD2 (5 bases). Germline CDR1 is LNHDA and CDR2 is SQIVND (reference sequence). This CDR3 comprises 14 residues. Trimming cost V 2 bases and J 3 bases, with 7 bases left between them. The CDR3 DNA reads as TGTGCCAGTAGTATACGGGGTTACACCGGGGAGCTGTTTTTT. As protein: CASSIRGYTGELFF. Full variable domain (remainder filled in from reference TRBV19 and TRBJ2-2): DGGITQSPKYLFRKEGQNVTLSCEQNLNHDAMYWYRQDPGQGLRLIYYSQIVNDFQKGDIAEGYSVSREKKESFPLTVTSAQKNPTAFYLCASSIRGYTGELFFGEGSRLTVL.

About this clone: Other DNA sequences within the sample encode an identical CDR3. The chain has TRBV5-5 and TRBJ2-2, with TRBD2 matching over 13 bases. CDR1 is SGHKS and CDR2 is YYEKEE in the germline V gene (reference sequence). The V and J ends lost 1 base and 4 bases, in that order; junction bases with no gene match: 1. This CDR3 is built from 16 residues. The CDR3 loop reads CASSLRLAGGTGELFF. CDR3 nucleotide sequence: TGTGCCAGCAGCTTGAGACTAGCGGGGGGCACCGGGGAGCTGTTTTTT.

The V call is TRBV11-3, the J call TRBJ1-1, with TRBD1 as a possible D gene (6 bases). Germline V CDR1 and CDR2: SGHNT, YENEEA. V gave up 5 bases and J gave up 5 bases, with 12 bases separating them. This CDR3 is built from 13 residues. The CDR3 DNA is TGTGCCAGCAGCCGATTAGGGGGAACTGAAGCTTTCTTT. Its translation is CASSRLGGTEAFF.

This chain joins TRBV4-2 and TRBJ1-4; maybe TRBD1 (5 bases). Germline V gene lookup returns CDR1 LGHNA and CDR2 YNFKEQ. V lost 1 base, J lost 8 bases, and 14 bases lay in between. CDR3 length equals 15 residues. The CDR3 loop reads CASSQGTGDDEKLFF. In nucleotides, the CDR3 is TGTGCCAGCAGCCAAGGTACGGGGGACGACGAAAAACTGTTTTTT.

V usage is TRBV3-1 (or the pseudogene TRBV3-2) and J usage is TRBJ2-2, with D perhaps TRBD1 (6 bases). Per germline, CDR1 LGHDT and CDR2 YNNKEL (reference sequence). The V end lost 6 bases, the J end lost 4 bases, and 12 bases lay between the germline ends. This CDR3 spans 14 amino acids. As DNA, the CDR3 is TGTGCCAGCAGTTACAGGGAAGGCACCGGGGAGCTGTTTTTT. It specifies CASSYREGTGELFF.

V is TRBV19 and J is TRBJ1-4; possibly TRBD1 for D (5 bases). Germline CDR1 reads LNHDA; CDR2 reads SQIVND (reference sequence). The CDR3 consists of 19 residues. Trimming took off 5 bases at V and 4 bases at J, with 26 bases between the two ends. The CDR3 loop reads CASSVSGFGRRSLNEKLFF. CDR3 DNA: TGTGCCAGTAGTGTTTCAGGGTTCGGCCGCCGGAGCCTTAATGAAAAACTGTTTTTT. Looking up the rest from reference TRBV19 and TRBJ1-4 gives the full variable domain: DGGITQSPKYLFRKEGQNVTLSCEQNLNHDAMYWYRQDPGQGLRLIYYSQIVNDFQKGDIAEGYSVSREKKESFPLTVTSAQKNPTAFYLCASSVSGFGRRSLNEKLFFGSGTQLSVL.

This rearrangement joins TRBV9 to TRBJ2-7; TRBD1 is a possible D gene (6 bases). V gave up 0 bases and J gave up 5 bases, with 18 bases separating them. CDR3 length: 16 amino acids. Per germline, CDR1 SGDLS and CDR2 YYNGEE. CDR3 sequence reads: CASSVALTGLFDEQYF. The CDR3 bases are TGTGCCAGCAGCGTAGCTCTAACAGGGCTTTTTGACGAGCAGTACTTC.

The chain joins TRBV9 to TRBJ2-1, with 7 bases that match TRBD2. The germline gives CDR1 SGDLS, CDR2 YYNGEE. V lost 3 bases, J lost 4 bases, and 10 bases stayed unmatched. CDR3 length: 16 residues. CDR3 DNA sequence: TGTGCCAGCAGCGGAGCTCCTAGCGGTTTTTACAATGAGCAGTTCTTC. Translating it yields CASSGAPSGFYNEQFF.

J is TRBJ2-5 and V is TRBV11-3; TRBD2 aligns across 7 bases. From germline, CDR1 is SGHNT and CDR2 YENEEA. The CDR3 is 13 residues long. V was pared by 6 bases and J by 7 bases, with 8 bases of the junction left unmatched. As DNA, the CDR3 is TGTGCCAGCAGTACCGGGACTAAGGGGACCCAGTACTTC. This encodes CASSTGTKGTQYF.

CDR3 in DNA: TGTGCCAGCAGCTTGGTGTATTTCGGAAACACCATATATTTT. Translated: CASSLVYFGNTIYF. The chain is built from TRBV5-6 and TRBJ1-3; no definite D call. The CDR3 runs 14 residues. V was trimmed by 0 bases and J by 4 bases, leaving 8 bases between them. CDR1 is SGHDT, CDR2 YYEEEE, per germline.

The chain joins TRBV7-7 to TRBJ2-5, with TRBD2 matching 9 bases. The J segment lost 1 base and the V segment lost 1 base, leaving 4 bases of the junction unmatched. The CDR3 is 16 amino acids. Germline CDR1 is SSHAT and CDR2 is FNYEAQ (reference sequence). CDR3 sequence: CASSLGGRASQETQYF. The CDR3 DNA is TGTGCCAGCAGCTTAGGCGGGAGGGCAAGCCAAGAGACCCAGTACTTC.

The chain has TRBV5-5 and TRBJ2-1, with D possibly matching TRBD2 (6 bases). CDR3 length: 16 amino acids. V lost 4 bases and J 0 bases, leaving 14 bases between the germline ends. Germline V lookup: CDR1 SGHKS, CDR2 YYEKEE (reference sequence). CDR3 loop: CASSRLGGSSYNEQFF. The CDR3 region has the DNA TGTGCCAGCAGCCGCCTAGGAGGGAGCTCCTACAATGAGCAGTTCTTC. Looking up the rest from reference TRBV5-5 and TRBJ2-1 gives the full variable domain: DAGVTQSPTHLIKTRGQQVTLRCSPISGHKSVSWYQQVLGQGPQFIFQYYEKEERGRGNFPDRFSARQFPNYSSELNVNALLLGDSALYLCASSRLGGSSYNEQFFGPGTRLTVL.

The chain employs TRBV5-6 and TRBJ2-2, with 14 nucleotides matching TRBD2. V shed 4 bases, J shed 4 bases, and the junction held 6 bases outside the gene matches. Germline CDR1 SGHDT, CDR2 YYEEEE. The CDR3 has 17 amino acids. CDR3 coding DNA: TGTGCCAGCAGCCGCCCTGGACTAGCGGGGGGCACCGGGGAGCTGTTTTTT. This sequence encodes CASSRPGLAGGTGELFF. The variable domain in full, completed from reference TRBV5-6 and TRBJ2-2, reads DAGVTQSPTHLIKTRGQQVTLRCSPKSGHDTVSWYQQALGQGPQFIFQYYEEEERQRGNFPDRFSGHQFPNYSSELNVNALLLGDSALYLCASSRPGLAGGTGELFFGEGSRLTVL.

The gene calls are TRBV19 and TRBJ2-7; maybe TRBD1 (6 bases). V lost 8 bases, J lost 4 bases, and 15 bases lay in between. Germline V CDR1 and CDR2: LNHDA, SQIVND (reference sequence). The CDR3 runs 13 residues. The CDR3 bases are TGTGCCAGTGCCCGGGACACCTATTACGAGCAGTACTTC. This sequence encodes CASARDTYYEQYF.

This clone appeared a few times. V gene TRBV2 combines with J gene TRBJ2-5; the match to TRBD2 covers 8 bases. Trimming took 8 bases from V and 0 from J; bases not matched to a gene: 14. Looked up from germline, CDR1 is SNHLY and CDR2 is FYNNEI. The CDR3 covers 17 residues. The CDR3 is CASARGSGSYYQETQYF. The CDR3 region has the DNA TGTGCCAGCGCCAGGGGAAGCGGGAGCTACTACCAAGAGACCCAGTACTTC.

The genes are TRBV28 and TRBJ2-4; D may be TRBD1 (6 bases). The germline V and J ends were trimmed by 5 bases and 7 bases, with 18 bases remaining between them. Looked up from germline, CDR1 is MDHEN and CDR2 is SYDVKM. CDR3 size: 15 residues. CDR3 sequence reads: CASSPDNRAGNIQYF. The CDR3 DNA follows: TGTGCCAGCAGTCCTGATAACAGGGCTGGTAACATTCAGTACTTC.

This rearrangement joins TRBV15 to TRBJ2-3; D is undetermined. Germline loops: CDR1 LNHNV, CDR2 YYDKDF (reference sequence). V lost 0 bases, J lost 4 bases, and 11 bases lay in between. The CDR3 totals 15 residues. The CDR3 DNA sequence: TGTGCCACCAGCAGAGATAGGCTGGCGGCAGATACGCAGTATTTT. Translated: CATSRDRLAADTQYF.

This chain uses TRBV5-1 with TRBJ1-2, with D maybe TRBD1 (6 bases). Per germline, CDR1 SGHRS and CDR2 YFSETQ. Between the trimmed V and J ends, which lost 4 bases and 6 bases, there was a span of 16 bases. The CDR3 loop spans 14 amino acids. The DNA for the CDR3 is TGCGCCAGCAGCCTGGGCGGGGGCTGGGATGGCTACACCTTC. Its translation: CASSLGGGWDGYTF.

V gene TRBV2 combines with J gene TRBJ1-5, with 7 bases matching TRBD1. CDR3 length: 14 amino acids. Germline-derived CDR1 and CDR2 are SNHLY and FYNNEI. With V trimmed by 4 bases and J by 5 bases, 5 bases remained unmatched. CDR3 bases: TGTGCCAGCAGTGTTGGCAGGGGGTATCAGCCCCAGCATTTT. Translation: CASSVGRGYQPQHF.

The rearrangement links TRBV5-1 to TRBJ2-5; the D gene is possibly TRBD2 (7 bases). The germline V gene encodes CDR1 SGHRS and CDR2 YFSETQ. V shed 1 base and J shed 3 bases, with 13 bases lying between them. The CDR3 loop spans 15 amino acids. CDR3 amino acids: CASSLRGGTEETQYF. The CDR3 bases are TGCGCCAGCAGCTTGAGGGGGGGAACCGAAGAGACCCAGTACTTC.

This chain joins TRBV6-5 and TRBJ2-5; perhaps TRBD2 as D (5 bases). Trimming cost V 6 bases and J 7 bases, with 18 bases left between them. From germline, CDR1 is MNHEY and CDR2 SVGAGI. The CDR3 is 14 residues long. Written as DNA, the CDR3 is TGTGCCAGCAGCTCGGGCCTCCCGGCGGGGACCCAGTACTTC. Encoded protein: CASSSGLPAGTQYF.

The chain is built from TRBV5-4 and TRBJ2-5, with 12 bases identical to TRBD2. CDR1 is SGHNT and CDR2 is YYREEE in the germline V gene (reference sequence). Trimming at V came to 0 bases and at J to 4 bases, leaving 7 bases not matched to a gene. CDR3 length: 17 residues. The CDR3 DNA is TGTGCCAGCAGCTTGGGACTAGCGGGGGCCGGAAGAGAGACCCAGTACTTC. Translated, it gives CASSLGLAGAGRETQYF.

This clone was picked up one time. The DNA of the CDR3 is TGTGCCAGTAGTCGGACAGGGGGCGACTATGGCTACACCTTC. Its translation is CASSRTGGDYGYTF. The V and J genes are TRBV19 and TRBJ1-2, with 11 bases lining up with TRBD1. Germline trimming cut 5 bases from V and 3 bases from J; bases unmatched to any gene: 2. CDR3 length equals 14 residues. Looked up from germline, CDR1 is LNHDA and CDR2 is SQIVND (reference sequence). Full variable domain (remainder filled in from reference TRBV19 and TRBJ1-2): DGGITQSPKYLFRKEGQNVTLSCEQNLNHDAMYWYRQDPGQGLRLIYYSQIVNDFQKGDIAEGYSVSREKKESFPLTVTSAQKNPTAFYLCASSRTGGDYGYTFGSGTRLTVV.

The chain recombines TRBV6-2 or TRBV6-3 with TRBJ2-7; 8 positions agree with TRBD2. The germline V gene has CDR1 MNHEY and CDR2 SVGEGT. CDR3 length: 15 residues. With 6 bases clipped from V and 7 bases from J, the junction kept 14 bases outside the gene matches. The CDR3 protein is CASSPGGAGEEEQYF. The DNA for the CDR3 is TGTGCCAGCAGCCCTGGGGGAGCGGGGGAAGAAGAGCAGTACTTC.

V is TRBV2 and J is TRBJ1-1; D perhaps matches TRBD1 (6 bases). The CDR3 consists of 16 residues. Trimming took off 1 base at V and 4 bases at J, with 16 bases between the two ends. CDR1 is SNHLY, CDR2 FYNNEI, per germline. CDR3 in amino acids: CASSEDRGTRGTEAFF. Written as DNA, the CDR3 is TGTGCCAGCAGTGAAGACCGAGGGACACGGGGCACTGAAGCTTTCTTT. Full variable domain (outside the CDR3, taken from reference TRBV2 and TRBJ1-1): EPEVTQTPSHQVTQMGQEVILRCVPISNHLYFYWYRQILGQKVEFLVSFYNNEISEKSEIFDDQFSVERPDGSNFTLKIRSTKLEDSAMYFCASSEDRGTRGTEAFFGQGTRLTVV.

Concerning this clone: Distinct nucleotide sequences in the sample also encode this CDR3. The gene calls are TRBV7-2 and TRBJ1-1; D possibly corresponds to TRBD1 (6 bases). V was cut by 5 bases and J by 2 bases, with 9 bases left in between. This CDR3 contains 13 residues. In germline, CDR1 is SGHTA, CDR2 FQGNSA. CDR3 region: CASSKQGNTEAFF. The CDR3 bases are TGTGCCAGCAGCAAACAGGGTAACACTGAAGCTTTCTTT.

This chain uses TRBV19 with TRBJ2-5; weak D call: TRBD1 (6 bases). Germline values: CDR1 LNHDA, CDR2 SQIVND (reference sequence). CDR3 length: 16 amino acids. Between the trimmed V and J ends, which lost 4 bases and 4 bases, there was a span of 19 bases. CDR3: CASSKRTGSPGETQYF. CDR3 coding DNA: TGTGCCAGTAGTAAACGCACAGGGTCCCCGGGAGAGACCCAGTACTTC.

The chain uses TRBV27 and TRBJ2-4, with a possible D match to TRBD1 (5 bases). The CDR3 is 14 residues long. V shed 0 bases and J shed 3 bases, with 6 bases lying between them. Germline V CDR1 and CDR2: MNHEY, SMNVEV (reference sequence). The CDR3, as DNA: TGTGCCAGCAGTTTATCAGGGGACAAAAACATTCAGTACTTC. Protein product: CASSLSGDKNIQYF.

The chain carries TRBV5-4 and TRBJ1-1; D is perhaps TRBD1 (6 bases). The CDR3 covers 15 residues. Trimming took off 0 bases at V and 1 base at J, with 10 bases between the two ends. Germline V CDR1 and CDR2: SGHNT, YYREEE (reference sequence). The CDR3 region is CASSLEGGRNTEAFF. Here the CDR3 DNA reads TGTGCCAGCAGCTTGGAGGGGGGGCGGAACACTGAAGCTTTCTTT. Based on the CDR3 plus reference TRBV5-4 and TRBJ1-1, the full variable domain is ETGVTQSPTHLIKTRGQQVTLRCSSQSGHNTVSWYQQALGQGPQFIFQYYREEENGRGNFPPRFSGLQFPNYSSELNVNALELDDSALYLCASSLEGGRNTEAFFGQGTRLTVV.